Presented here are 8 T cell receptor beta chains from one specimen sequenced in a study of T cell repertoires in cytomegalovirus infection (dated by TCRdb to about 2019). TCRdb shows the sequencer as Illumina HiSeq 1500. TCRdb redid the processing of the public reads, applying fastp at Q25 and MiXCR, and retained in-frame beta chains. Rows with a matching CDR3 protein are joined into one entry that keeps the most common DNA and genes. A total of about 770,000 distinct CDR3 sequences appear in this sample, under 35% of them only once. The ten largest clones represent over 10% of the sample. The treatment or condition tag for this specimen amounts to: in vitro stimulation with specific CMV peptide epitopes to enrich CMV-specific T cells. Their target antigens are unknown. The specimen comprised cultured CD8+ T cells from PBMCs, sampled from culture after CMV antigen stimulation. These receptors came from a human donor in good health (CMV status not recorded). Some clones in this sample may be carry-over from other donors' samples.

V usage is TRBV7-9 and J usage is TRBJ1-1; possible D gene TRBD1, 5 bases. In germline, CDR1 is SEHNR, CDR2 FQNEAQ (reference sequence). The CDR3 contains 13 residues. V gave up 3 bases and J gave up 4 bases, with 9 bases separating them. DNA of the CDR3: TGTGCCAGCAGCTTCAAGGGACCCACTGAAGCTTTCTTT. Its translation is CASSFKGPTEAFF.

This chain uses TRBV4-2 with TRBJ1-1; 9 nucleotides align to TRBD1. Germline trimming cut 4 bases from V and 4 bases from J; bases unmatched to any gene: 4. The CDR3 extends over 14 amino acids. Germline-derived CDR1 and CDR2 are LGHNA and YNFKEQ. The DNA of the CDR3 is TGTGCCAGCAGCCGGACAGGGGTGATCACTGAAGCTTTCTTT. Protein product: CASSRTGVITEAFF.

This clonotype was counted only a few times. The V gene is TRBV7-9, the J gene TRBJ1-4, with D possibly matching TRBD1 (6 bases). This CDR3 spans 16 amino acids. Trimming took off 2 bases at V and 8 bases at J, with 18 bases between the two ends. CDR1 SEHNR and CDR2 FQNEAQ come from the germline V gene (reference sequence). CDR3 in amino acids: CASSLMEGGDGEKLFF. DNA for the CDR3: TGTGCCAGCAGCTTAATGGAAGGGGGGGACGGGGAAAAACTGTTTTTT. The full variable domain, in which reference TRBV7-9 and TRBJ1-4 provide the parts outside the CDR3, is DTGVSQNPRHKITKRGQNVTFRCDPISEHNRLYWYRQTLGQGPEFLTYFQNEAQLEKSRLLSDRFSAERPKGSFSTLEIQRTEQGDSAMYLCASSLMEGGDGEKLFFGSGTQLSVL.

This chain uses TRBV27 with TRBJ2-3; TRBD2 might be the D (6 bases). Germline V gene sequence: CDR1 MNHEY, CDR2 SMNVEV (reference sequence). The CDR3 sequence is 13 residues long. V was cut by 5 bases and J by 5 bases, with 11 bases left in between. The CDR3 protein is CASSRGAKDTQYF. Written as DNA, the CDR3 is TGTGCCAGCAGTCGCGGGGCAAAAGATACGCAGTATTTT.

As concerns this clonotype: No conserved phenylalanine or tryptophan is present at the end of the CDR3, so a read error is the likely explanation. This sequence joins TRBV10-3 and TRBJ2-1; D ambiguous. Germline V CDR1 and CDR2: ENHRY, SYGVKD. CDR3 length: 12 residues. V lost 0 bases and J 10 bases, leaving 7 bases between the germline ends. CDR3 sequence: CAISESTREQFS. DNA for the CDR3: TGTGCCATCAGTGAGTCGACGAGGGAGCAGTTCTCC.

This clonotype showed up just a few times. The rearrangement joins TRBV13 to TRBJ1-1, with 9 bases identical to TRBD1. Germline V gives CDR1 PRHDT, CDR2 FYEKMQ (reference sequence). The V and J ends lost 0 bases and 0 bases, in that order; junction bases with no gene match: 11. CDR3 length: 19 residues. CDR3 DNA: TGTGCCAGCAGCTTAGGACAGGGGGCAGTAGTTGGGGTGAACACTGAAGCTTTCTTT. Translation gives CASSLGQGAVVGVNTEAFF.

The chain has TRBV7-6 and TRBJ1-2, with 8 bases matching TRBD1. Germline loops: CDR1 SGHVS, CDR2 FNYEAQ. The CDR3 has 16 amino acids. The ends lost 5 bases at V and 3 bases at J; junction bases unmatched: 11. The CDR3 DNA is TGTGCCAGCAGCCTAGACGGCAGGGGGCGCGACTATGGCTACACCTTC. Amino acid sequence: CASSLDGRGRDYGYTF.

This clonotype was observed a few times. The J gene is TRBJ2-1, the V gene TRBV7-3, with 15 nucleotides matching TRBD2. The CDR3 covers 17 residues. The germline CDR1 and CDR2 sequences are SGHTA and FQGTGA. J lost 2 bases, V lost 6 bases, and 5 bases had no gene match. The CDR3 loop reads CASSSGLAGGPYNEQFF. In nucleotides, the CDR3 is TGTGCCAGCAGTTCCGGACTAGCGGGGGGGCCCTACAATGAGCAGTTCTTC.